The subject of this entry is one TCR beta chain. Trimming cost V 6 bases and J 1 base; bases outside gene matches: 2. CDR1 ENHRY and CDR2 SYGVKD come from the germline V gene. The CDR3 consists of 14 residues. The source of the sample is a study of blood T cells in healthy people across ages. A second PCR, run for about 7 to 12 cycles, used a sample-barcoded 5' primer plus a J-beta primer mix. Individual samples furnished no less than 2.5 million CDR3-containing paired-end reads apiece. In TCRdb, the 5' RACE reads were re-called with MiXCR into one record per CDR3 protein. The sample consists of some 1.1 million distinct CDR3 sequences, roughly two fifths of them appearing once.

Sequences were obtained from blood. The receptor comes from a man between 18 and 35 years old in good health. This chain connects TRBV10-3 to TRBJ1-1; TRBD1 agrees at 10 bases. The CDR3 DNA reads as TGTGCCATCAGCGGGACAGGGGCGAACACTGAAGCTTTCTTT. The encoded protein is CAISGTGANTEAFF.